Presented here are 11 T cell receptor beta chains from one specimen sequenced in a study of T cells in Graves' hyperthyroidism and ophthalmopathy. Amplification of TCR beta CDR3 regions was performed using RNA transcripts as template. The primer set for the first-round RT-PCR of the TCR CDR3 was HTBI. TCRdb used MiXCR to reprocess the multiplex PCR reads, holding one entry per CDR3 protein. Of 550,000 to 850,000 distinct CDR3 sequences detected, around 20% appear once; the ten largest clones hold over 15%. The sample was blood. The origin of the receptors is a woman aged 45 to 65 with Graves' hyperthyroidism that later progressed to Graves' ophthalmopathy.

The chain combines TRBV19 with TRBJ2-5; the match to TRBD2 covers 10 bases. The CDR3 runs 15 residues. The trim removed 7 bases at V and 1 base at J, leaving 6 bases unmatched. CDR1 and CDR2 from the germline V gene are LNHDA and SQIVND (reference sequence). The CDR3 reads CASKEAGGLQETQYF. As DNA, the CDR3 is TGTGCCAGTAAAGAAGCGGGGGGGCTCCAAGAGACCCAGTACTTC. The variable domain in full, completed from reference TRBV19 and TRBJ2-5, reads DGGITQSPKYLFRKEGQNVTLSCEQNLNHDAMYWYRQDPGQGLRLIYYSQIVNDFQKGDIAEGYSVSREKKESFPLTVTSAQKNPTAFYLCASKEAGGLQETQYFGPGTRLLVL.

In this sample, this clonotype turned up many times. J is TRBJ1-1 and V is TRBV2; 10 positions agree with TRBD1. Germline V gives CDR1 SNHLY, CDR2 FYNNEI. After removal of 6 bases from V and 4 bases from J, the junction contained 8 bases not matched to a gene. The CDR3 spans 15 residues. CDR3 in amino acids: CASRHWDRGSTEAFF. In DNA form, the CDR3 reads TGTGCCAGCAGGCATTGGGACAGGGGTAGCACTGAAGCTTTCTTT. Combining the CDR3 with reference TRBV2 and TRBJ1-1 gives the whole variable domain EPEVTQTPSHQVTQMGQEVILRCVPISNHLYFYWYRQILGQKVEFLVSFYNNEISEKSEIFDDQFSVERPDGSNFTLKIRSTKLEDSAMYFCASRHWDRGSTEAFFGQGTRLTVV.

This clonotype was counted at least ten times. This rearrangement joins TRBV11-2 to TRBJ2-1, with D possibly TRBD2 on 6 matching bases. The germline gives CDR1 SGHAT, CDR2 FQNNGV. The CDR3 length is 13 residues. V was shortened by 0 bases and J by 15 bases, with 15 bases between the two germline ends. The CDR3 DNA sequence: TGTGCCAGCAGCTTAGAGAGGGTAGCGGCTCCGTTCTTC. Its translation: CASSLERVAAPFF.

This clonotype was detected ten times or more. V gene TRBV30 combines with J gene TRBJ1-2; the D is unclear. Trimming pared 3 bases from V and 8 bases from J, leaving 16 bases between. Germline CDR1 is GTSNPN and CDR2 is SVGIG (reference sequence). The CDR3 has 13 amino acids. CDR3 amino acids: CAWSATELLGYTF. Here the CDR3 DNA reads TGTGCCTGGAGCGCAACTGAGCTTCTGGGCTACACCTTC. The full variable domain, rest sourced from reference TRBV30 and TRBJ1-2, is SQTIHQWPATLVQPVGSPLSLECTVEGTSNPNLYWYRQAAGRGLQLLFYSVGIGQISSEVPQNLSASRPQDRQFILSSKKLLLSDSGFYLCAWSATELLGYTFGSGTRLTVV.

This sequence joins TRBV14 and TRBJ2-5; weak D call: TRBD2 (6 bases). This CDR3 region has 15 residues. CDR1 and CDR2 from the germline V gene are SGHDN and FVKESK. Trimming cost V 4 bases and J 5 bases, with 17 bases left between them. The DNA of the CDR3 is TGTGCCAGCAGCCCCACCAGGACTATGCGGGAGACCCAGTACTTC. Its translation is CASSPTRTMRETQYF.

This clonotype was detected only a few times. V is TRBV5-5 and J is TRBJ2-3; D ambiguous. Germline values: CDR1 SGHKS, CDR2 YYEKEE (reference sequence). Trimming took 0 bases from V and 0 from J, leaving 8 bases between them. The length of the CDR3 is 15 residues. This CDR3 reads CASSLDNTSTDTQYF. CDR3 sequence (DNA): TGTGCCAGCAGCTTGGACAACACCAGCACAGATACGCAGTATTTT.

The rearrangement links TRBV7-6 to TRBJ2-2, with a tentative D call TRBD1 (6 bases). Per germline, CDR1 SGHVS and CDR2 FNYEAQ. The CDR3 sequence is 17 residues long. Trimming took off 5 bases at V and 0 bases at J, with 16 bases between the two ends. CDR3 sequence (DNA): TGTGCCAGCAGCGACGACGTTAGGGGGACGAACACCGGGGAGCTGTTTTTT. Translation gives CASSDDVRGTNTGELFF. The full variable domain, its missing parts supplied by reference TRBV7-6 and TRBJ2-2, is GAGVSQSPRYKVTKRGQDVALRCDPISGHVSLYWYRQALGQGPEFLTYFNYEAQQDKSGLPNDRFSAERPEGSISTLTIQRTEQRDSAMYRCASSDDVRGTNTGELFFGEGSRLTVL.

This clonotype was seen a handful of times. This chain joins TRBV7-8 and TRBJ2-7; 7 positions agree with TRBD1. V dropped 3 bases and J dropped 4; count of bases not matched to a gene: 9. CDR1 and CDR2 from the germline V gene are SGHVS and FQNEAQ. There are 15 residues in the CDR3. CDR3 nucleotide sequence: TGTGCCAGCAGCTTTTATGGACAGGAGAGATACGAGCAGTACTTC. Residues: CASSFYGQERYEQYF. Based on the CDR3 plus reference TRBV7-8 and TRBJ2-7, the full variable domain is GAGVSQSPRYKVAKRGQDVALRCDPISGHVSLFWYQQALGQGPEFLTYFQNEAQLDKSGLPSDRFFAERPEGSVSTLKIQRTQQEDSAVYLCASSFYGQERYEQYFGPGTRLTVT.

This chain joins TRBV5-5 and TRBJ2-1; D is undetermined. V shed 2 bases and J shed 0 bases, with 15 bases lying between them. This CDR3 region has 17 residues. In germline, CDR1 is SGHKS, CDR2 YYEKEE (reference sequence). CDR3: CASSFGYLLSSYNEQFF. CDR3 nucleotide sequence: TGTGCCAGCAGCTTCGGCTACCTCCTGAGCTCCTACAATGAGCAGTTCTTC.

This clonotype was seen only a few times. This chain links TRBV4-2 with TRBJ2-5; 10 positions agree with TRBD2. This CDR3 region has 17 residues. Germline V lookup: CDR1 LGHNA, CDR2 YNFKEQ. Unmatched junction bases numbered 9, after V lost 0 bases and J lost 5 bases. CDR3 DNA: TGTGCCAGCAGCCAAGAGGAAGCGGGGGGGCCTGTGGAGACCCAGTACTTC. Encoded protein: CASSQEEAGGPVETQYF.

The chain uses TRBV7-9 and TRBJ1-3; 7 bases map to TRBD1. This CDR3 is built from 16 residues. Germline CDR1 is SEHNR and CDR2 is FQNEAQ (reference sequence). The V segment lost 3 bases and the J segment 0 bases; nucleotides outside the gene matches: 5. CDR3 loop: CASSFGGQSSGNTIYF. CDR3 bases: TGTGCCAGCAGCTTTGGGGGACAGAGCTCTGGAAACACCATATATTTT.